Included here is one T cell receptor (beta chain) sequence, with context. This clone appeared a single time. No antigen is known for it. One base away there is no much larger clone; base qualities are not given. TCRbeta CDR3 regions were amplified from genomic DNA using the immunoSEQ Assay, a bias-controlled multiplex PCR. The original pipeline was this. Nucleated cell counts per sample were estimated from amplification of reference gene primers within the assay. To quantify the absolute abundance of each unique TCRbeta CDR3 rearrangement, sequence reads were collapsed and filtered. For each sample, productive Simpson clonality was calculated as the square root of Simpson's diversity index over productive rearrangements. TCRdb holds this immuneACCESS table with in-frame rearrangements only. Some clones are missing; in checked studies, unresolved V genes explain under half, and the rest has no known cause. That table is the source of V, J and clone size, and D and trimming were worked out from the DNA. This sample is represented by 150,000 to 200,000 clones; around 86% of them were singletons. The ten largest clones capture about 0.95% of the sample.

Each collaborating institution followed its own protocols to collect whole blood in K2EDTA tubes. For TCRbeta analysis, collaborators shipped samples in one of three forms: frozen whole blood, isolated PBMCs, or DNA extracted from either of those sample types. The entry originates in a study of blood T cell repertoires in COVID-19 (dated by TCRdb to the early 2020s). Background for the entire study: Collaborator samples came from the United States, Italy and Spain and covered acute and convalescent phases of COVID-19. Samples were obtained from the ongoing ImmuneRACE study (first 160 participants) and from some 1,300 subjects provided by 6 global collaborators. Sample metadata almost always included a de-identified subject ID, COVID-19 status, age in years and sex. The dataset comprised deeply sampled blood TCRbeta repertoires from subjects exposed to, actively infected with, or recovered from COVID-19. Where HLA class I and class II types were available, the types were taken from metadata supplied by the sample provider, not from assay-based typing. The repertoires were released in a freely available public database intended as a resource for research on the immune response to SARS-CoV-2. The prospective study material was composed of cDNA or gDNA derived from T cells, B-cell-depleted T cells, or PBMCs. Broad study findings and their caveats: The quantity of clinical and demographic metadata differed by source and by participant and was supplied without curation.

This clonotype originated in a man between 18 and 35 years old with acute or convalescent COVID-19. The sequenced sample was peripheral blood.

The CDR3 in this case is CASSLRDGYTF. The nucleotide sequence reads as follows: TGTGCCAGCAGCTTGCGAGATGGCTACACCTTC. Recombination joined TRBV5-6 with TRBJ1-2; the D gene identity is not certain. From a lookup of the germline V gene, CDR1 and CDR2 are SGHDT and YYEEEE. V sheds 1 base and J sheds 6 bases, leaving 4 bases between their ends. The CDR3 holds 11 amino acids from the cysteine to the phenylalanine. The sequence is cut down to CDR3 DNA, 33 bases in frame from base 1.